This TCR beta chain is from a study of cytomegalovirus exposure and HLA in healthy donors. Study-wide background: Inside one of the first data releases sat around 86 million unique TCRs taken from HLA-typed donors.

The PCR used 60 Vbeta and 13 Jbeta primers. Method: immunoSEQ multiplex PCR; TCRdb's copy keeps in-frame clones and lacks some. The sample has 110,000 or so clones, over 80% seen once; the top ten hold around 6.9%. Trimming cost V 2 bases and J 5 bases; bases outside gene matches: 11. The CDR3 is 16 residues long. Germline CDR1 MDHEN, CDR2 SYDVKM. Whole-study results and caveats: Because they were indistinguishable, some V segments, including TRBV6-2 and TRBV6-3, were excluded. Rarity characterized most TCR sequences, yet some public TCRs appeared in many donors.

As for this clone: The antigen is undetermined.

Healthy donors of bone marrow made up the group. The V call is TRBV28, the J call TRBJ1-2; TRBD1 aligns across 7 bases. The TCR comes from a man aged 30-40 years in good health and CMV-seropositive. Sequencing used PBMCs. The CDR3 loop is CASSLVPGGYGYGYTF. Written as DNA, the CDR3 is TGTGCCAGCAGTTTAGTCCCAGGGGGTTATGGGTATGGCTACACCTTC.